Listed below are T cell receptor beta chains from one sample, sequenced in a study of T-cell memory formation after mild COVID-19. TCRdb reanalysed the 5' RACE reads using MiXCR and keeps one entry per CDR3 protein. The table records more than 75,000 distinct CDR3 sequences, roughly 13% of them present only once. Material: PBMCs or a T cell subset sorted from them (not recorded which). These receptors were obtained from an adult woman who had mild COVID-19 (a few samples of this study predate the infection). Cell type and time point are not known. Both conserved end residues are part of each CDR3. The order of the fields is CDR3 length, D gene, V gene, clone size, J gene, CDR3 DNA, CDR3 protein. D genes are given only for firm matches. The size of a clone is reported for some rows only, either as once, few or many, or as a class for expanded clones.

cdr3_length: 16; d_call: TRBD1; v_call: TRBV5-1; clone_size: few; j_call: TRBJ2-1; cdr3_nt: TGCGCCAGCAGCTTCCGACAGGGGCCGCTTCTCAATGAGCAGTTCTTC; cdr3_aa: CASSFRQGPLLNEQFF
cdr3_length: 18; d_call: TRBD2; v_call: TRBV24-1; clone_size: few; j_call: TRBJ2-3; cdr3_nt: TGTGCCACCAGTTCCGTGGAGTGGGGAGGGCCGAGATCAGATACGCAGTATTTT; cdr3_aa: CATSSVEWGGPRSDTQYF
cdr3_length: 18; d_call: TRBD1; v_call: TRBV11-2; clone_size: many; j_call: TRBJ2-3; cdr3_nt: TGTGCCAGCAGCTATACCAGACAGGGGGTAGAAGCACAAGATACGCAGTATTTT; cdr3_aa: CASSYTRQGVEAQDTQYF
cdr3_length: 17; d_call: TRBD2; v_call: TRBV4-3; clone_size: few; j_call: TRBJ2-1; cdr3_nt: TGCGCCAGCAGCCAAGAAGCCACCGGGACTAGCGGGAGTGAGCAGTTCTTC; cdr3_aa: CASSQEATGTSGSEQFF
cdr3_length: 13; d_call: TRBD2; v_call: TRBV9; clone_size: few; j_call: TRBJ2-3; cdr3_nt: TGTGCCAGCAGCGCCTCGGGAGGTCAAACGCAGTATTTT; cdr3_aa: CASSASGGQTQYF
cdr3_length: 15; d_call: .; v_call: TRBV18; clone_size: .; j_call: TRBJ2-5; cdr3_nt: TGTGCCAGCTCACCGTCAGCCCCAGGGGCGGAGACCCAGTACTTC; cdr3_aa: CASSPSAPGAETQYF
cdr3_length: 16; d_call: .; v_call: TRBV9; clone_size: .; j_call: TRBJ2-3; cdr3_nt: TGTGCCAGCAGCGTCTCAACCGGAGGGAACACAGATACGCAGTATTTT; cdr3_aa: CASSVSTGGNTDTQYF
cdr3_length: 17; d_call: .; v_call: TRBV6-5; clone_size: few; j_call: TRBJ2-3; cdr3_nt: TGTGCCAGCAGTTCCAAACTCGGACTCCAAAGCACAGATACGCAGTATTTT; cdr3_aa: CASSSKLGLQSTDTQYF
cdr3_length: 13; d_call: .; v_call: TRBV7-6; clone_size: .; j_call: TRBJ1-5; cdr3_nt: TGTGCCAGCAGCTTCGGGTTTAATCAGCCCCAGCATTTT; cdr3_aa: CASSFGFNQPQHF
cdr3_length: 15; d_call: TRBD2; v_call: TRBV11-2; clone_size: .; j_call: TRBJ2-7; cdr3_nt: TGTGCCAGCAGCGCCGGGGTAGCGGGCTCCTACGAGCAGTACTTC; cdr3_aa: CASSAGVAGSYEQYF
cdr3_length: 16; d_call: TRBD2; v_call: TRBV7-9; clone_size: many; j_call: TRBJ2-7; cdr3_nt: TGTGCCAGCAGCTTAGTTCTAGCGGCCACGACCTACGAGCAGTACTTC; cdr3_aa: CASSLVLAATTYEQYF
cdr3_length: 11; d_call: .; v_call: TRBV12-3/TRBV12-4; clone_size: .; j_call: TRBJ1-1; cdr3_nt: TGTGCCAGCAGCGGGGGGGCTGAAGCTTTCTTT; cdr3_aa: CASSGGAEAFF
cdr3_length: 14; d_call: .; v_call: TRBV12-3/TRBV12-4; clone_size: .; j_call: TRBJ2-1; cdr3_nt: TGTGCCAGCAGTTCAGTGGGCTCCTACAATGAGCAGTTCTTC; cdr3_aa: CASSSVGSYNEQFF
cdr3_length: 16; d_call: TRBD2; v_call: TRBV12-5; clone_size: .; j_call: TRBJ2-1; cdr3_nt: TGTGCTAGTGGTTTGGTAACTAGCGGGATTCACAATGAGCAGTTCTTC; cdr3_aa: CASGLVTSGIHNEQFF
cdr3_length: 16; d_call: TRBD1; v_call: TRBV9; clone_size: few; j_call: TRBJ2-7; cdr3_nt: TGTGCCAGCAGCGTCAATTCCGGGACAGCAACCTACGAGCAGTACTTC; cdr3_aa: CASSVNSGTATYEQYF
cdr3_length: 14; d_call: .; v_call: TRBV7-2; clone_size: .; j_call: TRBJ2-6; cdr3_nt: TGTGCCAGCAGCTTAGCCTCTGGGGCCAACGTCCTGACTTTC; cdr3_aa: CASSLASGANVLTF
cdr3_length: 15; d_call: TRBD1; v_call: TRBV9; clone_size: few; j_call: TRBJ2-3; cdr3_nt: TGTGCCAGCGGGCCGACAGGGAGAGTCACAGATACGCAGTATTTT; cdr3_aa: CASGPTGRVTDTQYF
cdr3_length: 16; d_call: TRBD1; v_call: TRBV5-5; clone_size: few; j_call: TRBJ2-7; cdr3_nt: TGTGCCAGCAGCCCATCCGGGACAGGGCTTTCCTACGAGCAGTACTTC; cdr3_aa: CASSPSGTGLSYEQYF
cdr3_length: 15; d_call: TRBD2; v_call: TRBV11-2; clone_size: .; j_call: TRBJ2-3; cdr3_nt: TGTGCCAGCAGCATGGAGGCGGGAGCTACAGATACGCAGTATTTT; cdr3_aa: CASSMEAGATDTQYF
cdr3_length: 13; d_call: .; v_call: TRBV19; clone_size: .; j_call: TRBJ1-1; cdr3_nt: TGTGCCAGTAGTATAGGAGGGGTAACTGAAGCTTTCTTT; cdr3_aa: CASSIGGVTEAFF
cdr3_length: 16; d_call: TRBD1; v_call: TRBV7-9; clone_size: .; j_call: TRBJ1-2; cdr3_nt: TGTGCCAGCAGCTTAATCCCGACAGGGGGCGACTATGGCTACACCTTC; cdr3_aa: CASSLIPTGGDYGYTF
cdr3_length: 11; d_call: .; v_call: TRBV29-1; clone_size: few; j_call: TRBJ2-1; cdr3_nt: TGCAGCGTTGGTCCGGACGATGGGCAGTTCTTC; cdr3_aa: CSVGPDDGQFF
cdr3_length: 12; d_call: .; v_call: TRBV7-9; clone_size: many; j_call: TRBJ2-1; cdr3_nt: TGTGCCAGCAGCCGACCAGGCAATGAGCAGTTCTTC; cdr3_aa: CASSRPGNEQFF
cdr3_length: 14; d_call: .; v_call: TRBV4-2; clone_size: few; j_call: TRBJ2-5; cdr3_nt: TGTGCCAGCACCACCCTCGCGGACCGGGAGACCCAGTACTTC; cdr3_aa: CASTTLADRETQYF
cdr3_length: 16; d_call: .; v_call: TRBV7-6; clone_size: few; j_call: TRBJ2-3; cdr3_nt: TGTGCCAGCAGTTCCTCTAGGGGGGGCAGGGCAGATACGCAGTATTTT; cdr3_aa: CASSSSRGGRADTQYF
cdr3_length: 15; d_call: .; v_call: TRBV29-1; clone_size: few; j_call: TRBJ2-2; cdr3_nt: TGCAGCGTTGAAACAGGGACTCTGAACACCGGGGAGCTGTTTTTT; cdr3_aa: CSVETGTLNTGELFF
cdr3_length: 15; d_call: .; v_call: TRBV13; clone_size: few; j_call: TRBJ2-1; cdr3_nt: TGTGCCAGCAGCTTAGGCACGGGACAAAGGAATGAGCAGTTCTTC; cdr3_aa: CASSLGTGQRNEQFF
cdr3_length: 15; d_call: .; v_call: TRBV7-3; clone_size: .; j_call: TRBJ2-3; cdr3_nt: TGTGCCAGCAGCCCAAAGGGGCAGCCCACAGATACGCAGTATTTT; cdr3_aa: CASSPKGQPTDTQYF
cdr3_length: 14; d_call: TRBD1; v_call: TRBV9; clone_size: few; j_call: TRBJ2-7; cdr3_nt: TGTGCCAGCAGCCCGGGACAGGTAACCTACGAGCAGTACTTC; cdr3_aa: CASSPGQVTYEQYF
cdr3_length: 14; d_call: TRBD1; v_call: TRBV20-1; clone_size: .; j_call: TRBJ2-7; cdr3_nt: TGCAGTGCTAGGGAGGACAGGGGGACCTACGAGCAGTACTTC; cdr3_aa: CSAREDRGTYEQYF
cdr3_length: 17; d_call: TRBD2; v_call: TRBV7-6; clone_size: .; j_call: TRBJ2-3; cdr3_nt: TGTGCCAGCAGCTTTGGGACTAGCGGGGGAAACACAGATACGCAGTATTTT; cdr3_aa: CASSFGTSGGNTDTQYF
cdr3_length: 14; d_call: .; v_call: TRBV29-1; clone_size: few; j_call: TRBJ2-1; cdr3_nt: TGCAGCGTTGAGGTCCCAGGTTGGGGCAATGAGCAGTTCTTC; cdr3_aa: CSVEVPGWGNEQFF
cdr3_length: 16; d_call: TRBD2; v_call: TRBV9; clone_size: many; j_call: TRBJ2-3; cdr3_nt: TGTGCCAGCAGCGATGGAGCGGGGGGCGGGACAGATACGCAGTATTTT; cdr3_aa: CASSDGAGGGTDTQYF
cdr3_length: 15; d_call: .; v_call: TRBV24-1; clone_size: few; j_call: TRBJ2-5; cdr3_nt: TGTGCCACCAGTGAGGGGGGGGGCCTTTGGGAGACCCAGTACTTC; cdr3_aa: CATSEGGGLWETQYF
cdr3_length: 16; d_call: TRBD2; v_call: TRBV7-2; clone_size: .; j_call: TRBJ2-1; cdr3_nt: TGTGCCAGCAGCCCGGGGACTAGCGGGAGGGCGGAGGAGCAGTTCTTC; cdr3_aa: CASSPGTSGRAEEQFF
cdr3_length: 14; d_call: TRBD1; v_call: TRBV29-1; clone_size: few; j_call: TRBJ2-5; cdr3_nt: TGCAGCGTTTTGTCCCCAGGGGGCGGGCAGACCCAGTACTTC; cdr3_aa: CSVLSPGGGQTQYF
cdr3_length: 12; d_call: .; v_call: TRBV24-1; clone_size: .; j_call: TRBJ2-1; cdr3_nt: TGTGCCACCAGTGGCCCGCGGGGTGAGCAGTTCTTC; cdr3_aa: CATSGPRGEQFF
cdr3_length: 15; d_call: .; v_call: TRBV6-5; clone_size: .; j_call: TRBJ2-5; cdr3_nt: TGTGCCAGCAGTTACTCCGTCGGAGGGCAAGAGACCCAGTACTTC; cdr3_aa: CASSYSVGGQETQYF
cdr3_length: 14; d_call: .; v_call: TRBV20-1; clone_size: few; j_call: TRBJ2-2; cdr3_nt: TGCAGTGCTAGAGACTACCTAAACACCGGGGAGCTGTTTTTT; cdr3_aa: CSARDYLNTGELFF
cdr3_length: 19; d_call: TRBD2; v_call: TRBV5-1; clone_size: few; j_call: TRBJ2-3; cdr3_nt: TGCGCCAGCAGTTCCTGGGGACTAGCGGGGGAGCCCGCCACAGATACGCAGTATTTT; cdr3_aa: CASSSWGLAGEPATDTQYF
cdr3_length: 16; d_call: TRBD2; v_call: TRBV4-1; clone_size: .; j_call: TRBJ2-1; cdr3_nt: TGCGCCAGCAGCCAAGACCCCCCAGCGGGAGTAAATGAGCAGTTCTTC; cdr3_aa: CASSQDPPAGVNEQFF
cdr3_length: 13; d_call: .; v_call: TRBV12-3/TRBV12-4; clone_size: many; j_call: TRBJ2-7; cdr3_nt: TGTGCCAGCAGCCCCGAGGACTCCTACGAGCAGTACTTC; cdr3_aa: CASSPEDSYEQYF
cdr3_length: 13; d_call: .; v_call: TRBV12-3/TRBV12-4; clone_size: few; j_call: TRBJ1-2; cdr3_nt: TGTGCCAGCAGTTTGCCGGCCCTCTATGGCTACACCTTC; cdr3_aa: CASSLPALYGYTF
cdr3_length: 16; d_call: TRBD1; v_call: TRBV6-6; clone_size: .; j_call: TRBJ2-3; cdr3_nt: TGTGCCAGCACTTACTCTCCCACAGGGGGCGTAGATACGCAGTATTTT; cdr3_aa: CASTYSPTGGVDTQYF
cdr3_length: 16; d_call: .; v_call: TRBV15; clone_size: .; j_call: TRBJ1-5; cdr3_nt: TGTGCCACCAGCAGAGATTTGACAGGCCCCAATCAGCCCCAGCATTTT; cdr3_aa: CATSRDLTGPNQPQHF
cdr3_length: 13; d_call: .; v_call: TRBV7-9; clone_size: .; j_call: TRBJ2-1; cdr3_nt: TGTGCCAGCAGGAGTGGGGAGCACAATGAGCAGTTCTTC; cdr3_aa: CASRSGEHNEQFF
cdr3_length: 13; d_call: .; v_call: TRBV29-1; clone_size: .; j_call: TRBJ2-7; cdr3_nt: TGCAGCGTTGAAACGGGCACGACCTACGAGCAGTACTTC; cdr3_aa: CSVETGTTYEQYF
cdr3_length: 17; d_call: TRBD2; v_call: TRBV4-3; clone_size: .; j_call: TRBJ2-3; cdr3_nt: TGCGCCAGCAGCCAAGAGGGACTAGCGGGGACATCCGATACGCAGTATTTT; cdr3_aa: CASSQEGLAGTSDTQYF
cdr3_length: 12; d_call: .; v_call: TRBV9; clone_size: few; j_call: TRBJ2-1; cdr3_nt: TGTGCCAGCAGCGTGCGTGGCGATGAGCAGTTCTTC; cdr3_aa: CASSVRGDEQFF
cdr3_length: 14; d_call: .; v_call: TRBV12-3/TRBV12-4; clone_size: .; j_call: TRBJ2-7; cdr3_nt: TGTGCCAGCAGTTTACAGGGAATATTCTACGAGCAGTACTTC; cdr3_aa: CASSLQGIFYEQYF
cdr3_length: 12; d_call: .; v_call: TRBV29-1; clone_size: few; j_call: TRBJ1-2; cdr3_nt: TGCAGCGTTTGGGCGGGGAGCTATGGCTACACCTTC; cdr3_aa: CSVWAGSYGYTF
cdr3_length: 17; d_call: .; v_call: TRBV12-3/TRBV12-4; clone_size: .; j_call: TRBJ2-2; cdr3_nt: TGTGCCAGCAGTTTTTTCAGCGGACGGGTGGTCACCGGGGAGCTGTTTTTT; cdr3_aa: CASSFFSGRVVTGELFF
cdr3_length: 19; d_call: TRBD2; v_call: TRBV11-2; clone_size: few; j_call: TRBJ2-1; cdr3_nt: TGTGCCAGCAGCTTAGATGGCAAGCGGGGGGGCGCGGACTACAATGAGCAGTTCTTC; cdr3_aa: CASSLDGKRGGADYNEQFF
cdr3_length: 14; d_call: .; v_call: TRBV12-3/TRBV12-4; clone_size: .; j_call: TRBJ2-3; cdr3_nt: TGTGCCAGCAGTTTCATGGGGATGGCAGATACGCAGTATTTT; cdr3_aa: CASSFMGMADTQYF
cdr3_length: 15; d_call: .; v_call: TRBV19; clone_size: few; j_call: TRBJ2-3; cdr3_nt: TGTGCCAGTAGTATCGCTCAGGGGATGGGAGATACGCAGTATTTT; cdr3_aa: CASSIAQGMGDTQYF